This is a list of T cell receptor beta chains from one sample in a study of PD-L1 blockade in urothelial cancer. Clones were sequenced by immunoSEQ multiplex PCR, and TCRdb holds only the in-frame ones, with some missing. This sample has 40,000 to 50,000 clones, with more than 75% found just once. The sample in question was PBMCs, obtained around atezolizumab (anti-PD-L1) treatment. The receptors come from a man in his sixties with urothelial cancer. CDR3s include the opening cysteine and the closing phenylalanine or tryptophan. Fields, in order: D gene, V gene, CDR3 length, J gene, CDR3 protein. The D gene is left open where the match is weak.

NA	TRBV7-2	17	TRBJ1-4	CASSPRGPQGTNEKLFF
TRBD1	TRBV27	17	TRBJ2-1	CASSPQQGAPIYNEQFF
NA	TRBV25-1	11	TRBJ1-2	CASSEGGGYTF
TRBD1	TRBV30	14	TRBJ2-7	CAWSVGTALPEQYF
NA	TRBV7-9	16	TRBJ1-1	CASSRSPSGRNTEAFF
NA	TRBV5-1	17	TRBJ2-3	CASSLAAGAGGTDTQYF
NA	TRBV7-9	11	TRBJ2-7	CASSYRYEQYF
NA	TRBV2	13	TRBJ1-5	CASSDLGLQPQHF
NA	TRBV10-1	15	TRBJ2-1	CASSEYLGGNNEQFF
TRBD1	TRBV28	16	TRBJ2-5	CASSLWDRGAPETQYF
NA	TRBV2	18	TRBJ1-2	CASSEGASWDTYAEGYTF
NA	TRBV10-3	14	TRBJ1-5	CAISGSGGNQPQHF
NA	TRBV19	15	TRBJ1-5	CASSSQVGDLKAQHF
TRBD2	TRBV4-1	17	TRBJ2-3	CASSSGGLAGGADTQYF
NA	TRBV5-1	16	TRBJ2-3	CASSLVGGGLPDTQYF
NA	TRBV7-2	15	TRBJ1-3	CASSTDSRSGNTIYF
TRBD2	TRBV6-1	15	TRBJ2-1	CASSLSGGANNEQFF
NA	TRBV9	16	TRBJ2-7	CASSVRSGHFPHEQYF
NA	TRBV7-2	14	TRBJ2-3	CASSWGPEANTQYF
NA	TRBV6-4	15	TRBJ1-1	CASIAAGTARGEAFF
NA	TRBV6-1	13	TRBJ1-1	CASSESQGREAFF
NA	TRBV6-6	15	TRBJ1-1	CASRPEVFKNTEAFF
NA	TRBV5-1	16	TRBJ2-7	CASSLAGNLGAYEQYF
NA	TRBV6-6	12	TRBJ2-7	CASSSLLREQYF
NA	TRBV11-2	12	TRBJ2-1	CASTTAYNEQFF
NA	TRBV13	13	TRBJ2-1	CASGWSSYNEQFF
TRBD1	TRBV11-2	15	TRBJ1-5	CASSTGTGNPQPQHF
TRBD2	TRBV13	15	TRBJ2-7	CASSPRLAGKYEQYF
TRBD1	TRBV11-1	15	TRBJ2-5	CASSPSGDRQETQYF